Following are 30 T cell receptor beta chains from one sample sequenced in a study of OX40 agonist ivuxolimab in advanced cancers. This table comes from immunoSEQ multiplex PCR, and its TCRdb copy is limited to in-frame clones, with some not included. Among 20,000 to 25,000 clones, roughly 80% were seen once, and the ten largest hold 24%. Sequenced material: CD4+ or CD8+ T cells sorted from blood, taken in a trial of the OX40 agonist ivuxolimab. The origin of the receptors is an adult with an advanced solid tumor such as melanoma, head and neck, liver or kidney cancer.

This clone was seen only once. The V and J genes are TRBV27 and TRBJ1-2, with no clear D. V was shortened by 6 bases and J by 1 base, with 9 bases between the two germline ends. Germline CDR1 and CDR2: MNHEY and SMNVEV (reference sequence). CDR3 length: 13 amino acids. The CDR3 DNA is TGTGCCAGCAGCCCGGGAAGTAACTATGGCTACACCTTC. It encodes CASSPGSNYGYTF.

The rearrangement uses TRBV4-1 and TRBJ2-5, with 10 bases lining up with TRBD2. From germline, CDR1 is MGHRA and CDR2 YSYEKL. The CDR3 extends over 17 amino acids. The V and J ends lost 0 bases and 5 bases, in that order; junction bases with no gene match: 9. The CDR3 sequence: CASSQEGLAGVSETQYF. In DNA form, the CDR3 reads TGCGCCAGCAGCCAAGAAGGCCTAGCGGGAGTGTCGGAGACCCAGTACTTC.

V and J are TRBV9 and TRBJ1-1, with D possibly being TRBD1 (6 bases). The CDR3 has 14 residues. Germline V lookup: CDR1 SGDLS, CDR2 YYNGEE. Trimming took 0 bases from V and 10 from J, leaving 16 bases between them. The CDR3 DNA is TGTGCCAGCAGCGTAGCTTCGGGCAGGGGTGGAGCTTTCTTT. It encodes CASSVASGRGGAFF.

V usage is TRBV7-3 and J usage is TRBJ2-1; a weak D match, TRBD2 (5 bases). CDR3 size: 16 residues. V lost 1 base to trimming and J lost 5 bases, with 15 bases between them. CDR1 SGHTA and CDR2 FQGTGA come from the germline V gene. The DNA for the CDR3 is TGTGCCAGCAGCTTAATCCGGGCCAGGCGGGACAATGAGCAGTTCTTC. It translates to CASSLIRARRDNEQFF.

This clone was seen a handful of times. V usage is TRBV13 and J usage is TRBJ2-1; D unclear. The germline V and J ends were trimmed by 3 bases and 9 bases, with 12 bases remaining between them. The length of the CDR3 is 13 residues. CDR1 is PRHDT, CDR2 FYEKMQ, per germline (reference sequence). The chain's CDR3 is CASSFGRPSEQFF. The CDR3 nucleotides read TGTGCCAGCAGCTTCGGGCGACCGAGTGAGCAGTTCTTC.

CDR3 sequence: CASSIGQGNTDTQYF. CDR3 nucleotides: TGTGCCAGCAGCATAGGACAGGGCAACACAGATACGCAGTATTTT. The chain carries TRBV9 and TRBJ2-3; the match to TRBD1 covers 8 bases. Germline V CDR1 and CDR2: SGDLS, YYNGEE. V was clipped by 4 bases and J by 2 bases; unmatched bases: 6. The CDR3 is 15 amino acids.

V is TRBV6-5 and J is TRBJ2-3, with D possibly called TRBD1 or TRBD2 (5 bases each). Germline assignment: CDR1 MNHEY and CDR2 SVGAGI. The CDR3 loop spans 15 amino acids. V was shortened by 5 bases and J by 2 bases, with 14 bases between the two germline ends. CDR3 loop: CASSLLSGATDTQYF. The CDR3 coding sequence is TGTGCCAGCAGTCTTCTTTCCGGGGCCACAGATACGCAGTATTTT.

The chain carries TRBV19 and TRBJ2-7; TRBD1 agrees at 8 bases. J lost 3 bases, V lost 6 bases, and 4 bases had no gene match. The length of the CDR3 is 13 residues. Germline CDR1 and CDR2: LNHDA and SQIVND (reference sequence). CDR3 DNA: TGTGCCAGTAGCAACGGACAGGGCTACGAGCAGTACTTC. Its protein is CASSNGQGYEQYF.

This chain uses TRBV2 with TRBJ2-3; 9 bases are a match to TRBD2. Germline CDR1 is SNHLY and CDR2 is FYNNEI. V lost 6 bases to trimming and J lost 4 bases; unmatched junction nucleotides: 5. The CDR3 is made up of 14 amino acids. The CDR3 nucleotides read TGTGCCAGCAGCCCTATAGCGGGGGCAGATACGCAGTATTTT. Translated, it gives CASSPIAGADTQYF.

In its sample, this clone was seen once. The chain carries TRBV10-3 and TRBJ2-5; 8 nucleotides align to TRBD2. V was clipped by 8 bases and J by 3 bases; unmatched bases: 2. The CDR3 length is 12 residues. Germline CDR1 ENHRY, CDR2 SYGVKD. The CDR3 protein is CAIGSGEETQYF. The CDR3 bases are TGTGCCATCGGTAGCGGGGAAGAGACCCAGTACTTC.

The V gene is TRBV6-1, the J gene TRBJ1-2, with D perhaps TRBD1 (5 bases). Trimming pared 8 bases from V and 4 bases from J, leaving 11 bases between. The CDR3 length is 12 residues. CDR1 is MNHNS, CDR2 SASEGT, per germline. The CDR3 region is CASAQGFYGYTF. The CDR3 bases are TGTGCCAGCGCCCAGGGATTCTATGGCTACACCTTC.

The chain couples TRBV19 to TRBJ2-7; D possibly corresponds to TRBD2 (6 bases). The germline V and J ends were trimmed by 2 bases and 7 bases, with 15 bases remaining between them. The CDR3 has 14 residues. The germline gives CDR1 LNHDA, CDR2 SQIVND (reference sequence). In DNA form, the CDR3 reads TGTGCCAGTAGTATAATGTTCGGGGCGGGGGAGCAGTACTTC. As protein: CASSIMFGAGEQYF. The variable domain in full, completed from reference TRBV19 and TRBJ2-7, reads DGGITQSPKYLFRKEGQNVTLSCEQNLNHDAMYWYRQDPGQGLRLIYYSQIVNDFQKGDIAEGYSVSREKKESFPLTVTSAQKNPTAFYLCASSIMFGAGEQYFGPGTRLTVT.

The chain is built from TRBV18 and TRBJ2-2; D perhaps matches TRBD1 (5 bases). The germline V gene has CDR1 KGHSH and CDR2 LQKENI. The CDR3 is 15 amino acids. V lost 5 bases, J lost 4 bases, and 14 bases lay in between. This CDR3 reads CASSADDSFTGELFF. CDR3 in DNA: TGTGCCAGCTCAGCGGATGACAGCTTCACCGGGGAGCTGTTTTTT. The full variable domain, its missing parts supplied by reference TRBV18 and TRBJ2-2, is NAGVMQNPRHLVRRRGQEARLRCSPMKGHSHVYWYRQLPEEGLKFMVYLQKENIIDESGMPKERFSAEFPKEGPSILRIQQVVRGDSAAYFCASSADDSFTGELFFGEGSRLTVL.

The V and J genes are TRBV9 and TRBJ1-1; 9 nucleotides agree with TRBD1. CDR3 length equals 15 residues. Trimming removed 5 bases from V and 1 base from J; junction bases left unmatched: 6. Per the germline V gene, CDR1 is SGDLS and CDR2 is YYNGEE. As DNA, the CDR3 is TGTGCCAGCAGTCAAGAGGGACAGGGGAACACTGAAGCTTTCTTT. As protein: CASSQEGQGNTEAFF.

V is TRBV27 and J is TRBJ2-7, with 10 bases aligning to TRBD2. CDR3 length: 15 residues. Germline lookup yields CDR1 MNHEY and CDR2 SMNVEV (reference sequence). With V trimmed by 3 bases and J by 2 bases, 4 bases remained unmatched. CDR3 sequence (DNA): TGTGCCAGCAGTTTCGGGCTAGCGGGGGCCTACGAGCAGTACTTC. Protein product: CASSFGLAGAYEQYF.

V gene TRBV27 combines with J gene TRBJ2-1, with D uncertain. CDR1 and CDR2 from the germline V gene are MNHEY and SMNVEV (reference sequence). The CDR3 has 15 residues. V lost 7 bases to trimming and J lost 6 bases, with 19 bases between them. CDR3 in amino acids: CASILTGSASNEQFF. In DNA, the CDR3 is TGTGCCAGCATCCTTACCGGGTCAGCTAGCAATGAGCAGTTCTTC.

Note on this clone: The junction and the germline gene differ at one end; a read error may be behind it. CDR3 residues: CASSGDASGGSSWANVLTF. DNA of the CDR3: TGCGCCAGCAGCGGAGATGCTAGCGGGGGTAGCTCTTGGGCCAACGTCCTGACTTTC. The chain links TRBV5-1 to TRBJ2-6; 10 bases are a match to TRBD2. Germline V gene lookup returns CDR1 SGHRS and CDR2 YFSETQ. The CDR3 totals 19 residues.

The genes are TRBV10-2 and TRBJ2-3; D could derive from TRBD1 or TRBD2 (5 bases each). CDR3 size: 15 residues. Trimming removed 3 bases at V and 0 bases at J, with 10 bases between. The germline CDR1 and CDR2 sequences are WSHSY and SAAADI. CDR3 loop: CASSELGVSTDTQYF. DNA of the CDR3: TGCGCCAGCAGTGAATTGGGGGTTAGCACAGATACGCAGTATTTT.

This sequence joins TRBV2 and TRBJ2-1, with TRBD2 identical over 8 bases. Unmatched junction bases numbered 2, after V lost 5 bases and J lost 2 bases. This CDR3 has 14 amino acids. The germline V gene encodes CDR1 SNHLY and CDR2 FYNNEI. Written as DNA, the CDR3 is TGTGCCAGCAGTCGGGGGGGCCCCTACAATGAGCAGTTCTTC. Translating it yields CASSRGGPYNEQFF.

V usage is TRBV2 and J usage is TRBJ2-7; TRBD1 matches at 10 bases. The CDR3 covers 14 residues. CDR1 and CDR2 from the germline V gene are SNHLY and FYNNEI. V trimming: 6 bases; J trimming: 4 bases; junction bases outside the gene matches: 6. DNA for the CDR3: TGTGCCAGCAGGCCAGACAGGGGGCTTTACGAGCAGTACTTC. It encodes CASRPDRGLYEQYF.

V and J are TRBV5-1 and TRBJ1-1; 8 bases map to TRBD1. The CDR3 sequence is 15 residues long. Trimming cost V 0 bases and J 1 base; bases outside gene matches: 2. Germline lookup yields CDR1 SGHRS and CDR2 YFSETQ. As DNA, the CDR3 is TGCGCCAGCAGCTTGGCCGGGACAGGGAACACTGAAGCTTTCTTT. It encodes CASSLAGTGNTEAFF.

CDR3 region: CASSKVTGELFF. As DNA, the CDR3 is TGCGCCAGCAGTAAGGTGACCGGGGAGCTGTTTTTT. V is TRBV5-1 and J is TRBJ2-2; no reliable D call. CDR3 length equals 12 residues. Germline CDR1 SGHRS, CDR2 YFSETQ. The V end was cut by 5 bases, the J end by 5 bases, with 7 bases between.

The count of this clone is one. The V gene is TRBV9, the J gene TRBJ1-1; D not resolved. The germline V and J ends were trimmed by 0 bases and 2 bases, with 11 bases remaining between them. Germline V CDR1 and CDR2: SGDLS, YYNGEE. The CDR3 totals 15 residues. The CDR3 coding sequence is TGTGCCAGCAGCGTAGGTCAGGCCGTTAACACTGAAGCTTTCTTT. This translates into CASSVGQAVNTEAFF.

The chain uses TRBV27 and TRBJ2-1; D is tentatively TRBD1 or TRBD2 (5 bases each). Germline loops: CDR1 MNHEY, CDR2 SMNVEV (reference sequence). Trimming removed 11 bases at V and 6 bases at J, with 14 bases between. The CDR3 sequence is 12 residues long. The CDR3 DNA is TGTGCCTCCGGGGCAGGGTCCAATGAGCAGTTCTTC. Translated: CASGAGSNEQFF.

The rearrangement joins TRBV11-2 to TRBJ1-6; D call uncertain. Germline-derived CDR1 and CDR2 are SGHAT and FQNNGV. The CDR3 totals 14 residues. With 2 bases removed from V and 6 bases from J, the gap between germline ends came to 8 bases. DNA for the CDR3: TGTGCCAGCAGCTTAACAGTCTTTAATTCACCCCTCCACTTT. Amino acid sequence: CASSLTVFNSPLHF.

This chain joins TRBV21-1 and TRBJ1-5. TRBV21-1 is deemed a pseudogene. The CDR3 length is 16 residues. CDR3 in DNA: TGTGCCAGCAGCAAAGTTGAGGGCGGAAGCAATCAGCCCCAGCATTTT. Translating it yields CASSKVEGGSNQPQHF.

The chain joins TRBV11-2 to TRBJ2-2, with TRBD1 matching 8 bases. Losses at the gene ends were 2 bases for V and 5 bases for J; bases not matched to a gene: 1. The CDR3 contains 14 residues. The germline V gene has CDR1 SGHAT and CDR2 FQNNGV. CDR3 residues: CASSLWTGTGELFF. The CDR3 DNA follows: TGTGCCAGCAGCTTATGGACAGGGACCGGGGAGCTGTTTTTT.

The chain carries TRBV28 and TRBJ2-5, with D unclear. CDR1 is MDHEN and CDR2 is SYDVKM in the germline V gene. This CDR3 region has 15 residues. V lost 5 bases and J 3 bases, leaving 16 bases between the germline ends. CDR3 in DNA: TGTGCCAGCAGTAATAGACGGACCAATAAAGAGACCCAGTACTTC. Protein product: CASSNRRTNKETQYF.

This rearrangement joins TRBV13 to TRBJ2-1; 11 nucleotides match TRBD2. The germline CDR1 and CDR2 sequences are PRHDT and FYEKMQ (reference sequence). The CDR3 sequence is 16 residues long. V lost 3 bases, J lost 4 bases, and 5 bases stayed unmatched. CDR3 sequence reads: CASSFLSGGAYNEQFF. DNA of the CDR3: TGTGCCAGCAGCTTTCTTAGCGGGGGGGCATACAATGAGCAGTTCTTC.

This chain joins TRBV27 and TRBJ1-5; 7 positions agree with TRBD1. Germline V lookup: CDR1 MNHEY, CDR2 SMNVEV (reference sequence). CDR3 length equals 14 residues. V lost 3 bases, J lost 7 bases, and 6 bases stayed unmatched. As DNA, the CDR3 is TGTGCCAGCAGTTTGACAGGGCGAGGGCAGCCCCAGCATTTT. Translated, it gives CASSLTGRGQPQHF.